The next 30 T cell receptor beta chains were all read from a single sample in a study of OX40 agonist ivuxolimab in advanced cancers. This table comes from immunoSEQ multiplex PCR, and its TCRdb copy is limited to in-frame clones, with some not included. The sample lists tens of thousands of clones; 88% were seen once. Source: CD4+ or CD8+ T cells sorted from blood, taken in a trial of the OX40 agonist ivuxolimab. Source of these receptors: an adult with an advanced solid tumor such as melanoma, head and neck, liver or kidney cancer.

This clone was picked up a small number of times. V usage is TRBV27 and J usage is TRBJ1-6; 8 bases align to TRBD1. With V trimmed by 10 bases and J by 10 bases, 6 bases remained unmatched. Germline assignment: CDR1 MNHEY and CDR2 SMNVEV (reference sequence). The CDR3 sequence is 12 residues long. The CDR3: CATGQAVSPLHF. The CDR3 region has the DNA TGTGCCACGGGACAGGCTGTCTCACCCCTCCACTTT.

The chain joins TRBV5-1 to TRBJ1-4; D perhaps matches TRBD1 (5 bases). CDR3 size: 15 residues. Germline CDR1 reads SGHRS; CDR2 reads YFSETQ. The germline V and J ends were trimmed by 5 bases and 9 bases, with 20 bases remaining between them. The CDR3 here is CASSPDGTPLQKLFF. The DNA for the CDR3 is TGCGCCAGCAGTCCTGACGGGACCCCCCTACAAAAACTGTTTTTT.

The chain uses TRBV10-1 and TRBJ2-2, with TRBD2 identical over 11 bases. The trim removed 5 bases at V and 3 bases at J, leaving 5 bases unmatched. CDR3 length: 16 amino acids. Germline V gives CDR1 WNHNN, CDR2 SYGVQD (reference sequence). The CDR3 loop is CASSIAGGPHTGELFF. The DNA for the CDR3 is TGCGCCAGCAGTATAGCGGGAGGGCCACACACCGGGGAGCTGTTTTTT.

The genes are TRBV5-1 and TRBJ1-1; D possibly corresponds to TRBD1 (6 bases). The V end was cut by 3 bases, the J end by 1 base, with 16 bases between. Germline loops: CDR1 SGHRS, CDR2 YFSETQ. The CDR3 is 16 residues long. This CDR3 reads CASSWETGLRNTEAFF. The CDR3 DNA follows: TGCGCCAGCAGCTGGGAGACAGGTTTGCGGAACACTGAAGCTTTCTTT.

The CDR3 spells CARSLVLSGGAYEQFF. The CDR3 coding sequence is TGTGCCAGAAGCTTGGTGCTGAGCGGGGGGGCCTATGAGCAGTTCTTC. This rearrangement joins TRBV5-3 to TRBJ2-1; TRBD2 matches at 10 bases. TRBV5-3 qualifies as an ORF whose function is uncertain. This CDR3 has 16 residues. V was pared by 0 bases and J by 8 bases, with 8 bases of the junction left unmatched.

The CDR3, as DNA: TGTGCCTGGACTACGCGGGAGACCCAGTACTTC. It encodes CAWTTRETQYF. The chain couples TRBV30 to TRBJ2-5; no reliable D call. The CDR3 covers 11 residues. With 4 bases removed from V and 5 bases from J, the gap between germline ends came to 8 bases. CDR1 and CDR2 (germline): GTSNPN, SVGIG (reference sequence).

In DNA form, the CDR3 reads TGTGCCAGCAGTATACAGGACAGCCCACCCACTGAAGCTTTCTTT. This gives the protein CASSIQDSPPTEAFF. This chain links TRBV6-1 with TRBJ1-1, with D possibly being TRBD1 (6 bases). V lost 5 bases and J lost 4, with 17 bases in between. This CDR3 is 15 amino acids long. CDR1 is MNHNS, CDR2 SASEGT, per germline.

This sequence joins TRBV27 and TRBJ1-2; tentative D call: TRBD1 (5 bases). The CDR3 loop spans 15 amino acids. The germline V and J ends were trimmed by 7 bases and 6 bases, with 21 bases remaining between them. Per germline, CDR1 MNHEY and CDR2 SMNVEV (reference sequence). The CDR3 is CASTVAGQGGNGYTF. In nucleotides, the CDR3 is TGTGCCAGCACCGTAGCCGGGCAGGGTGGGAATGGCTACACCTTC.

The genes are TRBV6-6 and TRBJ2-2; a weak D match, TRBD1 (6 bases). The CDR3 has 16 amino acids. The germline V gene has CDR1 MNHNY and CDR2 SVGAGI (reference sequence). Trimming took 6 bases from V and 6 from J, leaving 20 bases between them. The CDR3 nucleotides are TGTGCCAGCAGGGCGGACAGCCTCTACGTGGCCGGGGAGCTGTTTTTT. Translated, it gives CASRADSLYVAGELFF.

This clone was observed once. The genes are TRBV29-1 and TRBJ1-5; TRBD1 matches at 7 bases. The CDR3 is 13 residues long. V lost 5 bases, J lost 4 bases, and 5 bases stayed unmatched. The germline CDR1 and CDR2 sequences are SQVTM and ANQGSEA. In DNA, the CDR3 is TGCAGCGTTCGCAGGGGGGTGAATCAGCCCCAGCATTTT. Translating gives CSVRRGVNQPQHF.

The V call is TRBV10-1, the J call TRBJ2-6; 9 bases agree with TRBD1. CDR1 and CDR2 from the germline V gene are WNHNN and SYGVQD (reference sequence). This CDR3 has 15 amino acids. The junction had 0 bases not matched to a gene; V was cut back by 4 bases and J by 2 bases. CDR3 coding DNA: TGCGCCAGCAGTGGACAGGGGGCTGGGGCCAACGTCCTGACTTTC. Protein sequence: CASSGQGAGANVLTF.

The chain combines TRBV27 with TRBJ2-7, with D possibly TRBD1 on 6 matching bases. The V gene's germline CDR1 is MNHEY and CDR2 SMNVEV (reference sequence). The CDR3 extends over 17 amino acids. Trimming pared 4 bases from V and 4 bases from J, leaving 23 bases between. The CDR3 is CASSSMTGFSILYEQYF. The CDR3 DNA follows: TGTGCCAGCAGTTCCATGACAGGTTTCTCTATCCTTTACGAGCAGTACTTC.

The CDR3 DNA reads as TGTGCCAGCAGCTTCTTGGGGCCTAGCTCCTACAATGAGCAGTTCTTC. Its translation: CASSFLGPSSYNEQFF. The chain couples TRBV7-9 to TRBJ2-1; TRBD1 might be the D (5 bases). Germline V lookup: CDR1 SEHNR, CDR2 FQNEAQ (reference sequence). Trimming took 3 bases from V and 0 from J, leaving 12 bases between them. CDR3 size: 16 residues.

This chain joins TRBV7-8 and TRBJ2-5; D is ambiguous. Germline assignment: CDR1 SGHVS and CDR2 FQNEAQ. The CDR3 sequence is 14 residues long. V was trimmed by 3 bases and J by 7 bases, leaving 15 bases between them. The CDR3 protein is CASSFDGPPWTQYF. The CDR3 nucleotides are TGTGCCAGCAGCTTCGACGGCCCACCCTGGACCCAGTACTTC.

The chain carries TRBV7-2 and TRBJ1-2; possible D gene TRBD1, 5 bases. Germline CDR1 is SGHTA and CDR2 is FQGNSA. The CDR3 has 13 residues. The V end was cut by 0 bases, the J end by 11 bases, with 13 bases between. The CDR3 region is CASSLAPDWGYTF. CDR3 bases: TGTGCCAGCAGCTTAGCCCCAGACTGGGGGTACACCTTC.

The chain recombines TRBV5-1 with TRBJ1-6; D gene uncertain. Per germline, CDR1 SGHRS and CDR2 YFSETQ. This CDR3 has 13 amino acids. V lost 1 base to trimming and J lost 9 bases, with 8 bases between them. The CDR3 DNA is TGCGCCAGCAGCTTGAGAGGCAGTTCACCCCTCCACTTT. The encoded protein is CASSLRGSSPLHF. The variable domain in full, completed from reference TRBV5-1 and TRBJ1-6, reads KAGVTQTPRYLIKTRGQQVTLSCSPISGHRSVSWYQQTPGQGLQFLFEYFSETQRNKGNFPGRFSGRQFSNSRSEMNVSTLELGDSALYLCASSLRGSSPLHFGNGTRLTVT.

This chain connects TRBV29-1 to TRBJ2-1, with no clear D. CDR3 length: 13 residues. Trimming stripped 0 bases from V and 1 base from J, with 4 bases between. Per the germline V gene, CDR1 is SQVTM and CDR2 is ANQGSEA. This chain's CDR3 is CSVEEVSYNEQFF. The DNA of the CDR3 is TGCAGCGTTGAAGAGGTTTCCTACAATGAGCAGTTCTTC.

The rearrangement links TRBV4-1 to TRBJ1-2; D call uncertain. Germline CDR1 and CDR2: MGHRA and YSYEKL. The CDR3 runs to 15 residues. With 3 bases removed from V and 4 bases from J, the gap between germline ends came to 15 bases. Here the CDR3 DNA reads TGCGCCAGCAGCCAGCACGAGGGATTGGCCTATGGCTACACCTTC. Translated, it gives CASSQHEGLAYGYTF.

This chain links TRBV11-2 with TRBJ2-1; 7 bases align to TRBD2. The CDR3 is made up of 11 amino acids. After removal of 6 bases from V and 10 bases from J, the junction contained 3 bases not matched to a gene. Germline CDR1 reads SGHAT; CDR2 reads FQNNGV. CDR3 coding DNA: TGTGCCAGCAGACTAGCGTGGGAGCAGTTCTTC. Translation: CASRLAWEQFF.

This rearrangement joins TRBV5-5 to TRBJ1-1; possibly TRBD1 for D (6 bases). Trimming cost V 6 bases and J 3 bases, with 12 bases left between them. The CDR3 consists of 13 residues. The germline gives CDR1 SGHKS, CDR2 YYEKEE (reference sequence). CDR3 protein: CASTFQGHTEAFF. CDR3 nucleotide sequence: TGTGCCAGCACTTTCCAGGGGCACACTGAAGCTTTCTTT. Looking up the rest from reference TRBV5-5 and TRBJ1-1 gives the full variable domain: DAGVTQSPTHLIKTRGQQVTLRCSPISGHKSVSWYQQVLGQGPQFIFQYYEKEERGRGNFPDRFSARQFPNYSSELNVNALLLGDSALYLCASTFQGHTEAFFGQGTRLTVV.

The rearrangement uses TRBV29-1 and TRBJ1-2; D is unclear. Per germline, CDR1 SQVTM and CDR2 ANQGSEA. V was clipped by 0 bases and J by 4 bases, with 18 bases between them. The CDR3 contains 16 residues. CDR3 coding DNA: TGCAGCGTTGAAGATCCTCCCCCTGGACGGGGCTATGGCTACACCTTC. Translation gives CSVEDPPPGRGYGYTF.

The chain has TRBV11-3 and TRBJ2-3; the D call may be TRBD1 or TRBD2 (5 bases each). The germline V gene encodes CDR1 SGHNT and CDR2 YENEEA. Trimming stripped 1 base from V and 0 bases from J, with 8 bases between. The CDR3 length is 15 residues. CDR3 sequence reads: CASSLAGPSTDTQYF. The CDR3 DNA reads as TGTGCCAGCAGCTTAGCGGGGCCCAGCACAGATACGCAGTATTTT.

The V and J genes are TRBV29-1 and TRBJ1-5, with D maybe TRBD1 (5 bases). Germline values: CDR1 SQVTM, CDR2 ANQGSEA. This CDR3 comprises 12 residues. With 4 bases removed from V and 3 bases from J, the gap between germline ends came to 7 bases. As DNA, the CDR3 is TGCAGCGTTGGAGGGGCCAATCAGCCCCAGCATTTT. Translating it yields CSVGGANQPQHF.

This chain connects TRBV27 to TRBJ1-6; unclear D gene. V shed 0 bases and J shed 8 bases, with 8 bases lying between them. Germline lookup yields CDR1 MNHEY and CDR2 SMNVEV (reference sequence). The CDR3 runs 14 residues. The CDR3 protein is CASSLSPGHSPLHF. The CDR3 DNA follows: TGTGCCAGCAGTTTATCCCCCGGGCATTCACCCCTCCACTTT.

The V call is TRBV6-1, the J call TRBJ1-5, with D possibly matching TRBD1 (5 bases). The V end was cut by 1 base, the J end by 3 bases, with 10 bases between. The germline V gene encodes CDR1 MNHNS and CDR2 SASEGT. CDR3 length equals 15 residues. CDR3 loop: CASSEVGGNNQPQHF. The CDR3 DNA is TGTGCCAGCAGTGAAGTGGGGGGTAACAATCAGCCCCAGCATTTT.

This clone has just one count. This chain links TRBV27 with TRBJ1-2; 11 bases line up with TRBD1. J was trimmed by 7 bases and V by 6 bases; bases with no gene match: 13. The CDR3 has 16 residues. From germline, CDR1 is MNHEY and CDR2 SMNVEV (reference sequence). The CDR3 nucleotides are TGTGCCAGCAGCGCCCTGGGACAGGGGGTAATAGTTGGCTACACCTTC. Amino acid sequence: CASSALGQGVIVGYTF.

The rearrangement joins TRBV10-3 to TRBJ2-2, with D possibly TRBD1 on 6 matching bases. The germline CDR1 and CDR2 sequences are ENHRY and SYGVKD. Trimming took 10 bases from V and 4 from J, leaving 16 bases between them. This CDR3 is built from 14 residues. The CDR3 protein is CATRDIQATGELFF. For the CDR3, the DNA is TGTGCCACCCGGGACATACAAGCCACCGGGGAGCTGTTTTTT.

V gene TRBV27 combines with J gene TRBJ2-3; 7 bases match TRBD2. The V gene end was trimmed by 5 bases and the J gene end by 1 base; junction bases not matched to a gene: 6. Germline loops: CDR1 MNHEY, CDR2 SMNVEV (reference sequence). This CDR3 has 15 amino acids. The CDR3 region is CASSTSSGGTDTQYF. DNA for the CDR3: TGTGCCAGCAGTACCTCTAGCGGAGGCACAGATACGCAGTATTTT.

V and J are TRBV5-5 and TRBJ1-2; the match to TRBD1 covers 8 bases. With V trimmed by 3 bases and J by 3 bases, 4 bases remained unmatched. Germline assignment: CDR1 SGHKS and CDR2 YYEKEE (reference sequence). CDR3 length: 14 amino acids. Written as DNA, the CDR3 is TGTGCCAGCAGCTACTACAGGGGGGACTATGGCTACACCTTC. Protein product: CASSYYRGDYGYTF.

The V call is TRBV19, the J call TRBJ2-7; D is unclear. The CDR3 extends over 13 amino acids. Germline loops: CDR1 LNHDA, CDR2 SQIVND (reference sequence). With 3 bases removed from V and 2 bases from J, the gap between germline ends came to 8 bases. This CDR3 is CASSMNSAYEQYF. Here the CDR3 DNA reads TGTGCCAGTAGTATGAACAGCGCCTACGAGCAGTACTTC.